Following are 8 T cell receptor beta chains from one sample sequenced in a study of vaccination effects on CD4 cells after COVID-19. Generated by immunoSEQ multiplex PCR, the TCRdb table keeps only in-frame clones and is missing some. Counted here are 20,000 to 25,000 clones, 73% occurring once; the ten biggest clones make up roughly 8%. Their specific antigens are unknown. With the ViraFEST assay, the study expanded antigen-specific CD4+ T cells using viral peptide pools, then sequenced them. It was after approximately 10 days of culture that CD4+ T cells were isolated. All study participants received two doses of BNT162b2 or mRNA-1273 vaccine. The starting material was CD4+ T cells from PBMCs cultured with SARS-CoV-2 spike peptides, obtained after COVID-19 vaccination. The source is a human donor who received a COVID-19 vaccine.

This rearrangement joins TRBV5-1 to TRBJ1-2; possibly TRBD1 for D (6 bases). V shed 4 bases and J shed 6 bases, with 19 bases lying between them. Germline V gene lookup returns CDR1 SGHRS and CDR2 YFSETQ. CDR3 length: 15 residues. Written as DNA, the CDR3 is TGCGCCAGCAGCGACGGGGGCGCAGGAATTGATGGCTACACCTTC. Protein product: CASSDGGAGIDGYTF.

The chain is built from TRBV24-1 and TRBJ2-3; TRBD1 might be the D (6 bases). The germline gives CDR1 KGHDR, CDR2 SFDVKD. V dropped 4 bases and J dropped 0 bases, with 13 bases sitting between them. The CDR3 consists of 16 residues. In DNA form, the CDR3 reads TGTGCCACCAGTGACACACGAGGGGGTAGCACAGATACGCAGTATTTT. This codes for CATSDTRGGSTDTQYF.

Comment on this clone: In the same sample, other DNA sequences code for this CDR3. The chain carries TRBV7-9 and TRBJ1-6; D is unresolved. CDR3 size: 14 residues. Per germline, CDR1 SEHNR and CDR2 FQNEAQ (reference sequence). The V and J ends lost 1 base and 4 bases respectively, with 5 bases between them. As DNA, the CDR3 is TGTGCCAGCAGCTTAGAACAGTATAATTCACCCCTCCACTTT. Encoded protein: CASSLEQYNSPLHF.

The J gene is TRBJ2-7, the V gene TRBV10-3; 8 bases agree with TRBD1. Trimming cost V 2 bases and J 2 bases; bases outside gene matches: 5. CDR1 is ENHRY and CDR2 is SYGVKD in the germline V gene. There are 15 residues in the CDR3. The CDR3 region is CAISEQAGGPYEQYF. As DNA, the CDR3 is TGTGCCATCAGTGAGCAGGCAGGGGGCCCCTACGAGCAGTACTTC.

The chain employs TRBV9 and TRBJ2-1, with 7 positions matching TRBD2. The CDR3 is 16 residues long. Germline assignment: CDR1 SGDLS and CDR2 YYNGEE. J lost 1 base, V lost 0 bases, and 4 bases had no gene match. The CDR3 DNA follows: TGTGCCAGCAGCGTAGTTGGCGGGAGTTCCTACAATGAGCAGTTCTTC. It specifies CASSVVGGSSYNEQFF.

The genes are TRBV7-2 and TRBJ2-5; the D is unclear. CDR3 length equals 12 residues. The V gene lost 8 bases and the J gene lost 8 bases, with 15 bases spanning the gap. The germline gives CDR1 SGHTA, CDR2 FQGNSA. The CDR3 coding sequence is TGTGCCAGCTCCTCCCTGAAAGTAACCCAGTACTTC. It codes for CASSSLKVTQYF.

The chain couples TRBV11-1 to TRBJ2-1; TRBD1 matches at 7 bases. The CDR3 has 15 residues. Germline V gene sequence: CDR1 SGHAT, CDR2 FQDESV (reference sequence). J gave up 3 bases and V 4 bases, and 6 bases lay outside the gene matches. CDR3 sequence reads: CASSSQGVDYNEQFF. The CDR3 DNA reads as TGTGCCAGCAGCTCCCAGGGGGTCGACTACAATGAGCAGTTCTTC.

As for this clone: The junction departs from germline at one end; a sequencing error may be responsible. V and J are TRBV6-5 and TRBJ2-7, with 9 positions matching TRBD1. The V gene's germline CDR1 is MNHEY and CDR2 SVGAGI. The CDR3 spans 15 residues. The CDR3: CASRKRTGGSHEQYF. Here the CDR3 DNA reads TGTGCCAGCAGGAAGAGAACAGGGGGCTCCCACGAGCAGTACTTC.